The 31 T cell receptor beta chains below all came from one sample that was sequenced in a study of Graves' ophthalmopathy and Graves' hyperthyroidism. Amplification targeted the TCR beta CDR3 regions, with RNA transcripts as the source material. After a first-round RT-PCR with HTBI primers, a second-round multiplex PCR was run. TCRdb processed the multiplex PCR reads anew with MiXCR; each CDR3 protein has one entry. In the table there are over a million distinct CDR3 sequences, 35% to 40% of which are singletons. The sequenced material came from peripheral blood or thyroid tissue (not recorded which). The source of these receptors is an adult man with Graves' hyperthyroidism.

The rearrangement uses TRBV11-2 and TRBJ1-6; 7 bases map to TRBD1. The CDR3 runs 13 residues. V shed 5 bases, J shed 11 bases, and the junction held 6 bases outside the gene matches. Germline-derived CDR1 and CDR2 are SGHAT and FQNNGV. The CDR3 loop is CASSGTQGTPLHF. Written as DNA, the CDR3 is TGTGCCAGCAGCGGGACACAGGGGACACCCCTCCACTTT.

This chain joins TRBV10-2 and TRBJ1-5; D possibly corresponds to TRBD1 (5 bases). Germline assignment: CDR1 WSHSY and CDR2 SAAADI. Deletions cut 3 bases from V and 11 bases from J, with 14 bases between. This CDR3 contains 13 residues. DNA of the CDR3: TGCGCCAGCAGTGATACTGGACACGGGGCCCAGCATTTT. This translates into CASSDTGHGAQHF.

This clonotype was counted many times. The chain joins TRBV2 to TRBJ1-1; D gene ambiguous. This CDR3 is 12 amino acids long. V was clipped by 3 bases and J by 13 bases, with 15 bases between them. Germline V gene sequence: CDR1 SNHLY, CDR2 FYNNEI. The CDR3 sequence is CASSEGPTSGFF. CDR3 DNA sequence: TGTGCCAGCAGTGAGGGCCCCACGAGTGGTTTCTTT.

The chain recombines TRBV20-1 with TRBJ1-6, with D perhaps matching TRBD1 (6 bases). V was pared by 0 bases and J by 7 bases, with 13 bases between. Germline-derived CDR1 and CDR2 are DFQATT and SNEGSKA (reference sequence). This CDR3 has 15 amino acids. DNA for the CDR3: TGCAGTGCTAGAGATAGGGGGGCGACGAATTCACCCCTCCACTTT. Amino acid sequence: CSARDRGATNSPLHF.

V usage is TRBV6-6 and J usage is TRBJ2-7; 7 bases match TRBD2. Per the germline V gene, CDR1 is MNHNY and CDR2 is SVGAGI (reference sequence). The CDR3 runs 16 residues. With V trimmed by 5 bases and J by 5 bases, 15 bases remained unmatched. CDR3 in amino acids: CASSGGGAWGSDEQYF. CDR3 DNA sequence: TGTGCCAGCAGTGGGGGGGGTGCATGGGGTTCCGACGAGCAGTACTTC.

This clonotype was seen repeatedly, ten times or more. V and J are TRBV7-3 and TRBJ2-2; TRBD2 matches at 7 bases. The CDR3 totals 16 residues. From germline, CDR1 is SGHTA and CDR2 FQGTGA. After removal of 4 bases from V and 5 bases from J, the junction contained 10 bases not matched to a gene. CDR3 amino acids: CASSWASGPKTGELFF. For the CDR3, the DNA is TGTGCCAGCAGCTGGGCTAGCGGCCCTAAGACCGGGGAGCTGTTTTTT. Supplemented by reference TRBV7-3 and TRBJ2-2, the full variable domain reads GAGVSQTPSNKVTEKGKYVELRCDPISGHTALYWYRQSLGQGPEFLIYFQGTGAADDSGLPNDRFFAVRPEGSVSTLKIQRTERGDSAVYLCASSWASGPKTGELFFGEGSRLTVL.

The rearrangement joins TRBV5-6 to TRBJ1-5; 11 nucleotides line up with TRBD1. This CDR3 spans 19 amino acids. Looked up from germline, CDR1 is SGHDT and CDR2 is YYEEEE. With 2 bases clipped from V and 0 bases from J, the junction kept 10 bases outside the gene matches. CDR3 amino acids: CASSLGTGGALYSNQPQHF. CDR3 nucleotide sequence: TGTGCCAGCAGCTTAGGGACAGGGGGTGCGTTGTATAGCAATCAGCCCCAGCATTTT.

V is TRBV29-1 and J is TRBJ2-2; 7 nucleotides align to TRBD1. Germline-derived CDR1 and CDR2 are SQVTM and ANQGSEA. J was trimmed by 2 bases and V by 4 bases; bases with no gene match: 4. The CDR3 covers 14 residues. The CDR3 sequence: CSVVDRTNTGELFF. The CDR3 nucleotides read TGCAGCGTTGTGGACAGGACTAACACCGGGGAGCTGTTTTTT.

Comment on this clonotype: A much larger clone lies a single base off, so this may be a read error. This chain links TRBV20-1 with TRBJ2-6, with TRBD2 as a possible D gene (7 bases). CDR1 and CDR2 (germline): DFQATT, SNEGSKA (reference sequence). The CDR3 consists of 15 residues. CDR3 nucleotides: TGCAGGGCTAGCCGAGGGGGGGCCGGGGCCAACGTCCTGACTTTC. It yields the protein CRASRGGAGANVLTF.

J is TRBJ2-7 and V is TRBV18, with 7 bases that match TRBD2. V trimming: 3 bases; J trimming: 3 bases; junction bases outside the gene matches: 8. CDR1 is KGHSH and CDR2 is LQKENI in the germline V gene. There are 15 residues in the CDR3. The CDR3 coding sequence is TGTGCCAGCTCACCTCTAGGGCTAGCGGACTACGAGCAGTACTTC. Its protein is CASSPLGLADYEQYF.

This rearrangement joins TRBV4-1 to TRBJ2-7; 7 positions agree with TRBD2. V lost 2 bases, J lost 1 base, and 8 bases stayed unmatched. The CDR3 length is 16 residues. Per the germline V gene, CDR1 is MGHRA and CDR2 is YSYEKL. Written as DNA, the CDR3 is TGCGCCAGCAGCCAACTTCTTGCGGGAGATTCCTACGAGCAGTACTTC. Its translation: CASSQLLAGDSYEQYF.

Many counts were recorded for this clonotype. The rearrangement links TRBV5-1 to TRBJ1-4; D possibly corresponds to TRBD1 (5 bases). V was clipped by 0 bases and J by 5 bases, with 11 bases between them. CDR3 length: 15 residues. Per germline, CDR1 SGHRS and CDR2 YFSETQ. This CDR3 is CASSLEGTKNEKLFF. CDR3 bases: TGCGCCAGCAGCTTGGAAGGGACGAAGAATGAAAAACTGTTTTTT.

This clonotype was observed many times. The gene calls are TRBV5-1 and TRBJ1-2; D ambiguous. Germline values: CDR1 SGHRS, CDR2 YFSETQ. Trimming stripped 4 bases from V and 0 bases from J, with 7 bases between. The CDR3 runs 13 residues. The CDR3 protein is CASSLIPNYGYTF. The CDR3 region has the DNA TGCGCCAGCAGCCTCATTCCTAACTATGGCTACACCTTC.

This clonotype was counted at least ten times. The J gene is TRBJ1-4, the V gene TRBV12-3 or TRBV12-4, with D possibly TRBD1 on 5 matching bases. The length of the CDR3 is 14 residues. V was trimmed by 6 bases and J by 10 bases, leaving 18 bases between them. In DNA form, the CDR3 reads TGTGCCAGCAGCCATAGAAACGGTGGGGGAAAACTGTTTTTT. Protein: CASSHRNGGGKLFF.

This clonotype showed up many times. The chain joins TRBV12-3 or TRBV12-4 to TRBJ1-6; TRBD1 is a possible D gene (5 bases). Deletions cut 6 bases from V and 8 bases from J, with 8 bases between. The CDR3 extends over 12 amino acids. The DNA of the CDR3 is TGTGCCAGCAGGTCAGGGCATTCACCCCTCCACTTT. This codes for CASRSGHSPLHF.

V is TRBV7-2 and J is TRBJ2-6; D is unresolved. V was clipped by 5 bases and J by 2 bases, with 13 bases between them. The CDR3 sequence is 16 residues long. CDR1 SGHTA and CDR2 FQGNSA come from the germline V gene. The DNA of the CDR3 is TGTGCCAGCAGCACGCGTACCGGGCCTGGGGCCAACGTCCTGACTTTC. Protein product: CASSTRTGPGANVLTF.

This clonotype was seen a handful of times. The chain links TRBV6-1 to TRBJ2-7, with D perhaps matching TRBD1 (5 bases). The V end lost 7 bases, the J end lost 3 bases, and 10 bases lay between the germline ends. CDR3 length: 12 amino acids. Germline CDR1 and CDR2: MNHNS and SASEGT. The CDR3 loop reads CASNLQVYEQYF. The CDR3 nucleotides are TGTGCCAGCAATTTACAGGTCTACGAGCAGTACTTC.

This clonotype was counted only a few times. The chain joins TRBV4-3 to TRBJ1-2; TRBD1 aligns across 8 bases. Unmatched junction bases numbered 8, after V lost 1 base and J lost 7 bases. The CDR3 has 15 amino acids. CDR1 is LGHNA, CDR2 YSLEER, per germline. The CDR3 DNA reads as TGCGCCAGCAGCCAAGGCGACTCCAGGGGGCTTGGCTACACCTTC. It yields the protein CASSQGDSRGLGYTF.

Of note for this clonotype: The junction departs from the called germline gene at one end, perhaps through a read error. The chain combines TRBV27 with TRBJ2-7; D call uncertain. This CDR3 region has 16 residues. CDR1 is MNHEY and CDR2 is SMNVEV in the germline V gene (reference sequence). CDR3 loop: CASRLLGYPTNYEQYF. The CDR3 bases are TGTGCCAGCCGTTTACTCGGTTACCCCACCAACTACGAGCAGTACTTC.

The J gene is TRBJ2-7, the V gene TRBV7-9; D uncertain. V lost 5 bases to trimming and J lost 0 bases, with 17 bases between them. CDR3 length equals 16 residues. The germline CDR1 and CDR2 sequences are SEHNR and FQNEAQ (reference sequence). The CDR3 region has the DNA TGTGCCAGCAGCCAGTTTACAGACGGAAGCTCCTACGAGCAGTACTTC. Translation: CASSQFTDGSSYEQYF.

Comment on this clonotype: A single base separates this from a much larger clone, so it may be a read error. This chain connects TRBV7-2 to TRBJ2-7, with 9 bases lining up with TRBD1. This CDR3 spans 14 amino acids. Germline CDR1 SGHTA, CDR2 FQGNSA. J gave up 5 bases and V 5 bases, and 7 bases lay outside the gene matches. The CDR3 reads CASSTGQGIHEQYF. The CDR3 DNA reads TGTGCCAGCAGCACCGGACAGGGGATCCACGAGCAGTACTTC.

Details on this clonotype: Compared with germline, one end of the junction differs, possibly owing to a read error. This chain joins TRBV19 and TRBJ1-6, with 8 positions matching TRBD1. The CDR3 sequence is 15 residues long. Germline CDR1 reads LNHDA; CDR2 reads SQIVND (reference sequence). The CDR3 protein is CASSTQGARSSPLHF. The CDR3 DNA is TGTGCCAGCAGTACTCAGGGGGCGCGGAGTTCACCCCTCCACTTT.

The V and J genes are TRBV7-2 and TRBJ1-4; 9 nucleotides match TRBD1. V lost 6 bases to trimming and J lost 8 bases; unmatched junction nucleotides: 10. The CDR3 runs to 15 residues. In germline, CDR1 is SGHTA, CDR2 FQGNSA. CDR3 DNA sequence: TGTGCCAGCAGTCGCCGACAGGGGGTCGACGAAAAACTGTTTTTT. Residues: CASSRRQGVDEKLFF.

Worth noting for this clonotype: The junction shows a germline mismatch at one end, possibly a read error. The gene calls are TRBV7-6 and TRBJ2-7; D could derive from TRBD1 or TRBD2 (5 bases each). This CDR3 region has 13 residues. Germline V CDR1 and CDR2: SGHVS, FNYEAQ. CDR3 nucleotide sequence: TGTACCAGCATCCGGGGACCTCCCGGCGAGCAGTACTTC. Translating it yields CTSIRGPPGEQYF.

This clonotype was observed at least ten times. The DNA for the CDR3 is TGTGCCAGTGGGAATGGGGCGACGCAGACCCAGTACTTC. Translating gives CASGNGATQTQYF. The rearrangement uses TRBV19 and TRBJ2-5, with D possibly being TRBD1 (5 bases). The ends were cut back, 8 bases at V and 6 bases at J, with 16 bases in the middle. Germline CDR1 and CDR2: LNHDA and SQIVND (reference sequence). The length of the CDR3 is 13 residues.

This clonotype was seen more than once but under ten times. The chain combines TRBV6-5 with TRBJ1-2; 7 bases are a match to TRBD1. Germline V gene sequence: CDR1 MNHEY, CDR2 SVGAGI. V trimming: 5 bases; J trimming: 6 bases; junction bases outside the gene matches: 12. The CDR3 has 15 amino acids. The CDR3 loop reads CASSDREGNIDGYTF. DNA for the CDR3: TGTGCCAGCAGTGACAGGGAAGGGAATATCGATGGCTACACCTTC.

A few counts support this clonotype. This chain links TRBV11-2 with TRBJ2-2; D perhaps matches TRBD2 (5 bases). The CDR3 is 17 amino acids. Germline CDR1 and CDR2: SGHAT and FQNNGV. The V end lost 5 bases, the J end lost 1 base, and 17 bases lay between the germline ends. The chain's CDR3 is CASSTPRGRENTGELFF. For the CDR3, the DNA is TGTGCCAGCAGCACACCCCGAGGACGGGAGAACACCGGGGAGCTGTTTTTT.

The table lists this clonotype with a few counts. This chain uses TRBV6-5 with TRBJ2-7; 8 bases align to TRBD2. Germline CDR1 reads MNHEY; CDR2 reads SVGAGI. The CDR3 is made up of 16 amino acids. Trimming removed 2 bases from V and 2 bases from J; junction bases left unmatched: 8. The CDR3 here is CASSYRAGGAAYEQYF. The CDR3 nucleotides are TGTGCCAGCAGTTACCGGGCGGGGGGCGCAGCCTACGAGCAGTACTTC.

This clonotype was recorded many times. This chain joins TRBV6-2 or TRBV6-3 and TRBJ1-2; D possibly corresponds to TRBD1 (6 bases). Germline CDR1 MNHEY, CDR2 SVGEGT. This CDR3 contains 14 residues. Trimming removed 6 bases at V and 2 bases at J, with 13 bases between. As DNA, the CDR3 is TGTGCCAGCAGAGCACGCGGGACAAACTATGGCTACACCTTC. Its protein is CASRARGTNYGYTF.

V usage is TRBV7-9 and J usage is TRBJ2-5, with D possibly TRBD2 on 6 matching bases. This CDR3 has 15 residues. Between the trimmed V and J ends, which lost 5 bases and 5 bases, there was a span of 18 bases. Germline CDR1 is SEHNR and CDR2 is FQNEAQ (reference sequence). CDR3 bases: TGTGCCAGCAGCACCCAAGCGGGCGGTTACGAGACCCAGTACTTC. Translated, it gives CASSTQAGGYETQYF.

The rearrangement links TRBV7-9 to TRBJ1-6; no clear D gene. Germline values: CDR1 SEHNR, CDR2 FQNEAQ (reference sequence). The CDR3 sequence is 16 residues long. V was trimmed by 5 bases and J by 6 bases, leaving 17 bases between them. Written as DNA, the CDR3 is TGTGCCAGCAGCCCCCACGGGCAGGCATGTAATTCACCCCTCCACTTT. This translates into CASSPHGQACNSPLHF.